This TCR beta chain originates from a study of T-cell reconstitution after alpha-beta-depleted transplantation in children. General study results and limits: After one year, T-cell counts and TCRbeta diversity mostly came from new T cells. Several hundred graft clones that had expanded were reportedly the source of alpha-beta T cells about two months after transplant. It was surviving recipient T cells and thymic progenitors that gave some patients high TCRbeta diversity at day 60.

Construction of the TCRbeta library involved unique molecular identifiers. Each CDR3 protein is one row after TCRdb ran MiXCR on the PCR reads. The sample records around 130,000 distinct CDR3 sequences, about 9.9% being singletons. The CDR3 spans 11 residues. With 3 bases removed from V and 5 bases from J, the gap between germline ends came to 7 bases. Germline-derived CDR1 and CDR2 are DFQATT and SNEGSKA (reference sequence). Turning to this clonotype: Its target is not known.

This chain uses TRBV20-1 with TRBJ2-5; D gene uncertain. The material sequenced was PBMCs, mostly from graft donor cells, taken 180 days after TCRalphabeta/CD19-depleted stem cell transplant. The TCR sequence derives from a girl under three years old who had a stem cell transplant for combined immunodeficiency, so the T cells may come from the graft donor. The CDR3 here is CSARFGETQYF. CDR3 nucleotides: TGCAGTGCTAGGTTCGGGGAGACCCAGTACTTC.